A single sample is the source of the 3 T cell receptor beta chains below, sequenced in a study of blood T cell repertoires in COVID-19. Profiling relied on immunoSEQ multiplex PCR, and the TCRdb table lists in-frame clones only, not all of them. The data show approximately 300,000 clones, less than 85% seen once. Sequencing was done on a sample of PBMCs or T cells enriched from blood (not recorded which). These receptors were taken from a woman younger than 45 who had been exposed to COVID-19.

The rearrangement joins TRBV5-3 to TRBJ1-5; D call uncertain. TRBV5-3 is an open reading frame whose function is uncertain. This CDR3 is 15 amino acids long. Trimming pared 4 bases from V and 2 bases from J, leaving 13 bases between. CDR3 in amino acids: CARSQTRMGNQPQHF. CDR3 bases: TGTGCCAGAAGCCAGACGAGGATGGGCAATCAGCCCCAGCATTTT.

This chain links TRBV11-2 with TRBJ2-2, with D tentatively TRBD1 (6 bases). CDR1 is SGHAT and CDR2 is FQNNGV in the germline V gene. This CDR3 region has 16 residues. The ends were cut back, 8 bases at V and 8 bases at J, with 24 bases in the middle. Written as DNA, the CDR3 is TGTGCCAGCTTCCCCAGGGGCCAATCTATGTATGGGGAGCTGTTTTTT. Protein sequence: CASFPRGQSMYGELFF.

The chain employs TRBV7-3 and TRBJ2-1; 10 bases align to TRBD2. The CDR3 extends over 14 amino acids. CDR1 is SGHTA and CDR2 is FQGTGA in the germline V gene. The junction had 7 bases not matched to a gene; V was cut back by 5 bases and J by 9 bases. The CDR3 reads CASSVSGGKVEQFF. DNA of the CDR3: TGTGCCAGCAGCGTTAGCGGGGGGAAAGTTGAGCAGTTCTTC. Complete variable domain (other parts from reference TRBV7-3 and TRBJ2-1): GAGVSQTPSNKVTEKGKYVELRCDPISGHTALYWYRQSLGQGPEFLIYFQGTGAADDSGLPNDRFFAVRPEGSVSTLKIQRTERGDSAVYLCASSVSGGKVEQFFGPGTRLTVL.